This paragraph covers one TCR beta chain sequence. The data stem from a study of blood T cell repertoires in COVID-19. About the study: Acute-phase and convalescent COVID-19 samples originated in the United States, Italy and Spain. Sources were T cells, B-cell-depleted T cells, or PBMCs; the material itself was cDNA or gDNA.

Per the authors' pipeline: Amplification of reference gene primers provided the estimated nucleated cell counts. TCRdb keeps only in-frame clones here, not all; method: immunoSEQ multiplex PCR. The D gene and trimming were derived from the DNA, and the V and J assignments and clone size from that table. In the table there are 70,000 or so clones, about nine tenths of which are singletons. The V end lost 8 bases, the J end lost 2 bases, and 15 bases lay between the germline ends. The CDR3 totals 14 residues. CDR1 MNHEY and CDR2 SMNVEV come from the germline V gene (reference sequence). Sequencing input: peripheral blood. This clonotype was sampled from an older man with active or convalescent COVID-19. The V gene is TRBV27, the J gene TRBJ2-5; no reliable D call. The CDR3 DNA reads as TGTGCCAGCTCCGAGAGACAAACACAAGAGACCCAGTACTTC. Translating it yields CASSERQTQETQYF.